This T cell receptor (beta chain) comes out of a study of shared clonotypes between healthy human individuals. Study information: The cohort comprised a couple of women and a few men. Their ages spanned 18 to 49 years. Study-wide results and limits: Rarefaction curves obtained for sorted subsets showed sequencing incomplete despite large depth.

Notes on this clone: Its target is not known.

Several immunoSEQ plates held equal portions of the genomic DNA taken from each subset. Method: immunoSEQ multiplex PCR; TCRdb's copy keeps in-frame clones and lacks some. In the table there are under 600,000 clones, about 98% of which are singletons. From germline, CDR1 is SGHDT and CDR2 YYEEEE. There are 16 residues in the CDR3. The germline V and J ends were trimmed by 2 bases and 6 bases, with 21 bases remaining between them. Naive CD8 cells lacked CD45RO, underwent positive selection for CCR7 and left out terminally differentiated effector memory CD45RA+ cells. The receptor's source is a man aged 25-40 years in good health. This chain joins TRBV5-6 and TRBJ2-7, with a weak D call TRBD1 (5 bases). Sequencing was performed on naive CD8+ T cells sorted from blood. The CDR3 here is CASSLIIRQGRGEQYF. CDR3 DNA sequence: TGTGCCAGCAGCTTAATAATTAGGCAGGGCCGCGGCGAGCAGTACTTC.